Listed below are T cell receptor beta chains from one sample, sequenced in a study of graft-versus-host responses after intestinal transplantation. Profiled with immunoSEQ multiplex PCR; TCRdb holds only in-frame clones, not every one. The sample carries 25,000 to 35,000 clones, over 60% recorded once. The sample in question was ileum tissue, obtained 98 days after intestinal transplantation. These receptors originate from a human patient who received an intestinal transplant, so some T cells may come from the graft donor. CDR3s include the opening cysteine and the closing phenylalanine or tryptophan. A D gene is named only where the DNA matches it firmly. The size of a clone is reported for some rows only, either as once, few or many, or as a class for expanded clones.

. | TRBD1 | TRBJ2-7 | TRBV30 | CAWSTGQGSYEQYF | TGTGCCTGGAGTACCGGACAGGGCTCTTACGAGCAGTACTTC
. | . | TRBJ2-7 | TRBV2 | CASREFRLLYEQYF | TGTGCCAGCAGGGAGTTTAGGCTGCTTTACGAGCAGTACTTC
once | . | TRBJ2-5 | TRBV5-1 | CASSSDGQERTQYF | TGCGCCAGCAGCTCCGACGGACAAGAGAGGACCCAGTACTTC
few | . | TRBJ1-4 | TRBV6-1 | CASSDSRPNEKLFF | TGTGCCAGCAGTGATTCTAGACCTAATGAAAAACTGTTTTTT
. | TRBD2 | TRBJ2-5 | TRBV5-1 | CASRIAGHQETQYF | TGCGCCAGCAGGATAGCGGGGCACCAAGAGACCCAGTACTTC
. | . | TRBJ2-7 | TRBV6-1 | CASSPGVGYEQYF | TGTGCCAGCAGTCCGGGTGTAGGCTACGAGCAGTACTTC
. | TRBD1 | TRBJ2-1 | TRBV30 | CAWDRGDYNEQFF | TGTGCCTGGGACAGGGGAGACTACAATGAGCAGTTCTTC
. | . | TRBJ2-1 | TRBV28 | CASSLSTVQFF | TGTGCCAGCAGTTTATCGACAGTACAGTTCTTC
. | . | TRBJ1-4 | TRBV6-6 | CASRGGKGLYEKLFF | TGTGCCAGCCGGGGGGGTAAAGGGTTGTATGAAAAACTGTTTTTT
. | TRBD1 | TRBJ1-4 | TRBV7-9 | CASSLVTGIGEKLFF | TGTGCCAGCAGCTTAGTGACAGGGATCGGTGAAAAACTGTTTTTT
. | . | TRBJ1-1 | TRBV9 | CASSVGFGGPEAFF | TGTGCCAGCAGCGTAGGGTTCGGAGGGCCTGAAGCTTTCTTT
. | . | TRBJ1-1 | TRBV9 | CASSVGSGGYTEAFF | TGTGCCAGCAGCGTAGGGTCGGGAGGGTACACTGAAGCTTTCTTT
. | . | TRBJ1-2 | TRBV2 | CASILDYQSPTGYTF | TGTGCCAGCATATTAGATTATCAGTCGCCGACCGGCTACACCTTC
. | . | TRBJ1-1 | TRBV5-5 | CASSFNRNEAFF | TGTGCCAGCAGCTTCAACAGGAACGAAGCTTTCTTT
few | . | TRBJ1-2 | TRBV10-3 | CAISGGGGVGYGYTF | TGTGCCATCAGTGGCGGGGGGGGTGTGGGCTATGGCTACACCTTC
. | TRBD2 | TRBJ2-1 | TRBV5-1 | CASSLWVAGETEQFF | TGCGCCAGCAGCTTGTGGGTAGCGGGGGAGACTGAGCAGTTCTTC
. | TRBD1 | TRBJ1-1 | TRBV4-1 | CASSQVPGQGSEAFF | TGCGCCAGCAGCCAGGTTCCGGGACAGGGCTCTGAAGCTTTCTTT
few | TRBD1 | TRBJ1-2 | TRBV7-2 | CASSSYGTVYGYTF | TGTGCCAGCAGCTCCTATGGGACAGTTTATGGCTACACCTTC
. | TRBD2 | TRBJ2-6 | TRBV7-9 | CASIAGGAGANVLTF | TGTGCCAGCATAGCGGGGGGTGCTGGGGCCAACGTCCTGACTTTC
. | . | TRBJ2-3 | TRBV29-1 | CSAIGTFGDTQYF | TGCAGCGCCATAGGGACGTTTGGAGATACGCAGTATTTT
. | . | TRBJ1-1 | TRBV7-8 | CASSPSQEENTEAFF | TGTGCCAGCAGCCCTTCCCAGGAGGAGAACACTGAAGCTTTCTTT
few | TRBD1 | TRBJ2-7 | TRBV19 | CASSVRDRESEQYF | TGTGCCAGTAGTGTCCGGGACAGGGAGTCCGAGCAGTACTTC
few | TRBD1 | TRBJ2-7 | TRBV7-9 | CASSPGQGSSYEQYF | TGTGCCAGCAGCCCGGGACAGGGGAGCTCCTACGAGCAGTACTTC
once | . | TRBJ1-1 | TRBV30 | CAWSVLRGATEAFF | TGTGCCTGGAGTGTACTAAGGGGGGCCACTGAAGCTTTCTTT
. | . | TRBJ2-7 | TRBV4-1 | CASSQVGSGSSYEQYF | TGCGCCAGCAGCCAAGTGGGAAGCGGGTCCTCCTACGAGCAGTACTTC
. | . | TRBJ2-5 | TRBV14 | CASSQGEETQYF | TGTGCCAGCAGCCAGGGGGAGGAGACCCAGTACTTC
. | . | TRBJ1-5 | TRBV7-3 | CASSPGYGQPQHF | TGTGCCAGCAGCCCCGGCTATGGGCAGCCCCAGCATTTT
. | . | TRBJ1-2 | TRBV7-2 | CASSLRQWRSSYGYTF | TGTGCCAGCAGCTTGAGACAGTGGAGGAGTAGCTATGGCTACACCTTC
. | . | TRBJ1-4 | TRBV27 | CASSPGGLEKLFF | TGTGCCAGCAGTCCTGGGGGACTCGAAAAACTGTTTTTT
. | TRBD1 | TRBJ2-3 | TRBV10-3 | CAISKRTGRGPADTQYF | TGTGCCATCAGTAAGAGGACAGGCCGAGGCCCCGCAGATACGCAGTATTTT
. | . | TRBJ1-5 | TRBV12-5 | CASGLDREGFSNQPQHF | TGTGCTAGTGGTTTGGACAGGGAGGGCTTTAGCAATCAGCCCCAGCATTTT
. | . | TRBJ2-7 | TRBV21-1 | CASSKVKGIAGGSSYEQYF | TGTGCCAGCAGCAAAGTCAAAGGGATAGCGGGGGGCTCCTCCTACGAGCAGTACTTC
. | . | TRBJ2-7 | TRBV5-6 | CASSPGSYEQYF | TGTGCCAGCAGCCCTGGGTCCTACGAGCAGTACTTC
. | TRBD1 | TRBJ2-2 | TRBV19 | CAISTTGTGNTGELFF | TGTGCCATTTCGACCACCGGGACAGGGAACACCGGGGAGCTGTTTTTT
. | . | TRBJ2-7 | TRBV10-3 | CAISERGLNFVYEQYF | TGTGCCATCAGTGAGAGGGGCCTCAATTTCGTCTACGAGCAGTACTTC
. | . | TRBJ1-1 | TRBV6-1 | CAIQRGMNTEAFF | TGTGCCATCCAGAGAGGCATGAACACTGAAGCTTTCTTT
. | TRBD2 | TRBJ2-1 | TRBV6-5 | CASSLAGGPNNEQFF | TGTGCCAGCAGCCTAGCGGGGGGCCCGAACAATGAGCAGTTCTTC
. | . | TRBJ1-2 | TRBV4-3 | CASSQDRGNYGYTF | TGCGCCAGCAGCCAAGACAGGGGAAACTATGGCTACACCTTC
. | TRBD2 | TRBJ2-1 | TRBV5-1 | CASAPPGGIKNEQFF | TGCGCCAGCGCCCCCCCGGGGGGTATTAAGAATGAGCAGTTCTTC
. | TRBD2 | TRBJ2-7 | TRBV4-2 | CASSTGLAGTYEQYF | TGTGCCAGCAGCACCGGACTAGCGGGAACCTACGAGCAGTACTTC
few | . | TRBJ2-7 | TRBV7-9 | CASSPPTRLTDQYF | TGTGCCAGCAGCCCCCCAACTCGTTTGACAGACCAGTACTTC
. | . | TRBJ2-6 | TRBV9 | CASSVDRGGSGANVLTF | TGTGCCAGCAGCGTAGACCGAGGGGGTTCCGGGGCCAACGTCCTGACTTTC
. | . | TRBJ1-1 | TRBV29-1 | CSVAVGGTEAFF | TGCAGCGTTGCGGTAGGGGGGACTGAAGCTTTCTTT
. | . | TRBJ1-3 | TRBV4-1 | CASSRAPGRRAPGSGNTIYF | TGCGCCAGCAGCCGGGCGCCTGGAAGACGGGCTCCCGGGAGTGGAAACACCATATATTTT
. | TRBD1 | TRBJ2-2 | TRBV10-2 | CASRAGTGTSNTGELFF | TGCGCCAGCAGAGCCGGGACAGGGACCTCGAACACCGGGGAGCTGTTTTTT
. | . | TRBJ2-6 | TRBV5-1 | CASSLERGNGGANVLTF | TGCGCCAGCAGCTTAGAGAGGGGGAACGGTGGGGCCAACGTCCTGACTTTC
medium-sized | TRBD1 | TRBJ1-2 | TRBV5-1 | CASSAVGTGGYGYTF | TGCGCCAGCAGCGCAGTCGGGACAGGGGGCTATGGCTACACCTTC
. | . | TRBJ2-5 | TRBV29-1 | CSVAGQETQYF | TGCAGCGTTGCTGGGCAAGAGACCCAGTACTTC
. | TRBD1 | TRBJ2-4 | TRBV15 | CATNDRGSAKNIQYF | TGTGCCACCAACGACAGGGGTAGCGCCAAAAACATTCAGTACTTC
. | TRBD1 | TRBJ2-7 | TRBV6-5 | CASRPWGTEFYEQYF | TGTGCCAGCAGACCGTGGGGGACAGAATTTTACGAGCAGTACTTC
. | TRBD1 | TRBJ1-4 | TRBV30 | CAWGTGVSFDLTNEKLFF | TGTGCCTGGGGGACAGGGGTTTCATTTGATTTGACTAATGAAAAACTGTTTTTT
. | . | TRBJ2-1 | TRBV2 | CASSEADTDSEQFF | TGTGCCAGCAGTGAAGCTGACACGGACAGTGAGCAGTTCTTC
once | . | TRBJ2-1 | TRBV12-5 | CASGRYNEQFF | TGTGCTAGTGGACGCTACAATGAGCAGTTCTTC